This entry lists 24 T cell receptor beta chains sequenced from one sample in a study of T cells in Graves' hyperthyroidism and ophthalmopathy. The CDR3 regions of TCR beta were amplified from RNA transcripts. HTBI primers were used for first-round RT-PCR of the TCR CDR3. TCRdb ran MiXCR on the multiplex PCR reads and lists one entry per CDR3 protein. The sample has hundreds of thousands of distinct CDR3 sequences, just under 45% seen once. The sample taken for sequencing was peripheral blood or thyroid tissue (not recorded which). Receptors were obtained from an adult man with Graves' disease, either hyperthyroidism or ophthalmopathy (not recorded which).

This clonotype was counted many times. The V and J genes are TRBV25-1 and TRBJ1-6; D not resolved. Germline CDR1 is MGHDK and CDR2 is SYGVNS. The CDR3 has 14 amino acids. The V end was cut by 7 bases, the J end by 10 bases, with 17 bases between. CDR3: CASTRRESSSPLHF. DNA for the CDR3: TGTGCCAGCACTCGTAGGGAATCTTCGTCACCCCTCCACTTT. The full variable domain, completed using reference TRBV25-1 and TRBJ1-6, is EADIYQTPRYLVIGTGKKITLECSQTMGHDKMYWYQQDPGMELHLIHYSYGVNSTEKGDLSSESTVSRIRTEHFPLTLESARPSHTSQYLCASTRRESSSPLHFGNGTRLTVT.

The V gene is TRBV5-1, the J gene TRBJ1-1; D gene ambiguous. V lost 4 bases and J 4 bases, leaving 17 bases between the germline ends. This CDR3 is built from 15 residues. The germline CDR1 and CDR2 sequences are SGHRS and YFSETQ. The DNA of the CDR3 is TGCGCCAGCAGCCTAACGGGAGCTGGTGTCACTGAAGCTTTCTTT. The encoded protein is CASSLTGAGVTEAFF.

As for this clonotype: A read error is possible here, since a much larger clone lies one base away. The chain recombines TRBV15 with TRBJ2-7; 13 positions match TRBD2. This CDR3 region has 17 residues. Germline V gene lookup returns CDR1 LNHNV and CDR2 YYDKDF (reference sequence). V was clipped by 0 bases and J by 3 bases; unmatched bases: 5. The CDR3 spells CATSRDQTSGRNYEQYF. CDR3 in DNA: TGTGCCACCAGCAGAGACCAGACTAGCGGGAGGAACTACGAGCAGTACTTC.

The genes are TRBV10-2 and TRBJ2-2; the D gene could be TRBD1 or TRBD2 (5 bases each). Germline values: CDR1 WSHSY, CDR2 SAAADI. V dropped 6 bases and J dropped 0 bases, with 8 bases sitting between them. This CDR3 has 14 amino acids. For the CDR3, the DNA is TGCGCCAGCAGGGGACCCGCGAACACCGGGGAGCTGTTTTTT. This sequence encodes CASRGPANTGELFF.

The sample holds many counts of this clonotype. V is TRBV7-9 and J is TRBJ1-2, with 9 bases matching TRBD1. From germline, CDR1 is SEHNR and CDR2 FQNEAQ (reference sequence). This CDR3 has 15 amino acids. J lost 4 bases, V lost 4 bases, and 7 bases had no gene match. CDR3 residues: CASSSTGGPTYGYTF. As DNA, the CDR3 is TGTGCCAGCAGCTCTACAGGGGGCCCTACCTATGGCTACACCTTC.

The sample holds many counts of this clonotype. V gene TRBV7-6 combines with J gene TRBJ1-6; D is uncertain. Looked up from germline, CDR1 is SGHVS and CDR2 is FNYEAQ. The V gene lost 1 base and the J gene lost 9 bases, with 13 bases spanning the gap. CDR3 length: 15 amino acids. The chain's CDR3 is CASSLVGGGTSPLHF. The DNA of the CDR3 is TGTGCCAGCAGCTTAGTAGGAGGCGGTACTTCACCCCTCCACTTT.

This clonotype has a handful of counts. This chain links TRBV7-8 with TRBJ1-2, with D uncertain. There are 16 residues in the CDR3. The ends were cut back, 6 bases at V and 0 bases at J, with 17 bases in the middle. Germline V gene lookup returns CDR1 SGHVS and CDR2 FQNEAQ. In nucleotides, the CDR3 is TGTGCCAGCAGGACAACCCGGAGCAGTTCTAACTATGGCTACACCTTC. As protein: CASRTTRSSSNYGYTF.

Remarks on this clonotype: A clone one base away is much larger, so this may be a read error. Written as DNA, the CDR3 is TGCAGCGTTGGAGGTGGGGTTCTGGGAATCTTC. As protein: CSVGGGVLGIF. The J gene is TRBJ2-5, the V gene TRBV29-1, with D hard to call. This CDR3 is 11 amino acids long. Per the germline V gene, CDR1 is SQVTM and CDR2 is ANQGSEA.

This clonotype was detected ten times or more. This chain links TRBV2 with TRBJ2-2; no clear D gene. The ends were cut back, 8 bases at V and 7 bases at J, with 8 bases in the middle. This CDR3 region has 11 residues. Germline values: CDR1 SNHLY, CDR2 FYNNEI. CDR3 sequence (DNA): TGTGCCAGCCTTTTAATCGGGGAGCTGTTTTTT. This encodes CASLLIGELFF.

This clonotype was detected ten times or more. The rearrangement joins TRBV15 to TRBJ2-7, with 7 nucleotides matching TRBD1. The CDR3 has 15 residues. Germline V CDR1 and CDR2: LNHNV, YYDKDF (reference sequence). With 4 bases clipped from V and 1 base from J, the junction kept 7 bases outside the gene matches. DNA for the CDR3: TGTGCCACCAGCACAAAACAGGGGATATCCTACGAGCAGTACTTC. This translates into CATSTKQGISYEQYF. Full variable domain (rest looked up from reference TRBV15 and TRBJ2-7): DAMVIQNPRYQVTQFGKPVTLSCSQTLNHNVMYWYQQKSSQAPKLLFHYYDKDFNNEADTPDNFQSRRPNTSFCFLDIRSPGLGDTAMYLCATSTKQGISYEQYFGPGTRLTVT.

The J gene is TRBJ1-4, the V gene TRBV7-2; weak D call: TRBD1 (5 bases). Germline V gene data show CDR1 as SGHTA and CDR2 as FQGNSA. The length of the CDR3 is 15 residues. The ends were cut back, 1 base at V and 10 bases at J, with 16 bases in the middle. Written as DNA, the CDR3 is TGTGCCAGCAGCTTAGGAGCGGGGGGGACGGTAAAACTGTTTTTT. It translates to CASSLGAGGTVKLFF.

The sample holds many counts of this clonotype. V usage is TRBV7-8 and J usage is TRBJ2-5; the match to TRBD2 covers 7 bases. V trimming: 1 base; J trimming: 1 base; junction bases outside the gene matches: 3. CDR3 length: 15 residues. Germline-derived CDR1 and CDR2 are SGHVS and FQNEAQ. Here the CDR3 reads CASSLVGGSQETQYF. The CDR3 DNA sequence: TGTGCCAGCAGCTTAGTGGGGGGGAGCCAAGAGACCCAGTACTTC.

This clonotype occurred a few times. The chain employs TRBV5-1 and TRBJ1-1; the D is unclear. Trimming took 5 bases from V and 3 from J, leaving 11 bases between them. The CDR3 is 13 residues long. The germline V gene encodes CDR1 SGHRS and CDR2 YFSETQ. The CDR3 nucleotides read TGCGCCAGCAGGAAAAGTGGGTACACTGAAGCTTTCTTT. This sequence encodes CASRKSGYTEAFF.

In its sample, this clonotype was seen many times. The chain combines TRBV2 with TRBJ1-4; the D is unclear. Trimming stripped 1 base from V and 5 bases from J, with 11 bases between. Germline assignment: CDR1 SNHLY and CDR2 FYNNEI. The CDR3 is 15 residues long. CDR3 DNA sequence: TGTGCCAGCAGTGAAGAGAGGGTGGGGAATGAAAAACTGTTTTTT. The encoded protein is CASSEERVGNEKLFF.

This chain connects TRBV7-2 to TRBJ1-2, with 10 nucleotides matching TRBD1. The CDR3 is 15 amino acids. V shed 5 bases, J shed 5 bases, and the junction held 8 bases outside the gene matches. The germline CDR1 and CDR2 sequences are SGHTA and FQGNSA. The CDR3 loop is CASSATPGQGYGYTF. DNA of the CDR3: TGTGCCAGCAGCGCAACCCCGGGACAGGGGTATGGCTACACCTTC.

The V gene is TRBV20-1, the J gene TRBJ2-7; 9 positions match TRBD2. CDR1 and CDR2 from the germline V gene are DFQATT and SNEGSKA (reference sequence). The CDR3 runs 15 residues. V trimming: 7 bases; J trimming: 1 base; junction bases outside the gene matches: 11. The chain's CDR3 is CSVIAGASGSYEQYF. The DNA of the CDR3 is TGCAGTGTCATAGCGGGGGCTAGCGGTTCCTACGAGCAGTACTTC.

This clonotype was recorded at least ten times. CDR3 DNA sequence: TGCAGTGCTAGTCCCGCGACCTATGGCTACACCTTC. Translation: CSASPATYGYTF. The chain employs TRBV20-1 and TRBJ1-2; D gene ambiguous. V was pared by 3 bases and J by 4 bases, with 9 bases between. CDR3 size: 12 residues. The V gene's germline CDR1 is DFQATT and CDR2 SNEGSKA (reference sequence).

The chain is built from TRBV10-3 and TRBJ1-1; TRBD1 might be the D (6 bases). The CDR3 runs to 14 residues. Looked up from germline, CDR1 is ENHRY and CDR2 is SYGVKD. Trimming pared 6 bases from V and 5 bases from J, leaving 16 bases between. The CDR3: CAISSLQGGTEAFF. CDR3 nucleotide sequence: TGTGCCATCAGCAGTTTACAGGGAGGTACTGAAGCTTTCTTT.

V usage is TRBV7-8 and J usage is TRBJ1-1; D is perhaps TRBD1 (6 bases). Trimming left V 3 bases short and J 10 bases short, with 21 bases between. CDR1 SGHVS and CDR2 FQNEAQ come from the germline V gene. CDR3 length: 15 residues. Written as DNA, the CDR3 is TGTGCCAGCAGCTTCGGTCCTACAGGGATCCACCCAGCTTTCTTT. It is translated as CASSFGPTGIHPAFF.

J is TRBJ1-1 and V is TRBV29-1; 9 bases agree with TRBD1. Per the germline V gene, CDR1 is SQVTM and CDR2 is ANQGSEA. Unmatched junction bases numbered 12, after V lost 8 bases and J lost 8 bases. This CDR3 comprises 13 residues. The CDR3 coding sequence is TGCAGCACGTCGGGGGGACAGGGTGCCGAAGCTTTCTTT. The encoded protein is CSTSGGQGAEAFF.

This clonotype appeared many times. The chain combines TRBV15 with TRBJ1-1, with D perhaps matching TRBD1 (5 bases). CDR1 is LNHNV, CDR2 YYDKDF, per germline (reference sequence). Trimming left V 4 bases short and J 0 bases short, with 12 bases between. This CDR3 has 15 residues. The CDR3 reads CATSKPTVMNTEAFF. CDR3 sequence (DNA): TGTGCCACCAGCAAACCGACAGTGATGAACACTGAAGCTTTCTTT.

This clonotype was detected ten times or more. The V gene is TRBV5-1, the J gene TRBJ1-6; 8 nucleotides line up with TRBD1. The CDR3 runs 14 residues. V shed 5 bases and J 8 bases; nucleotides not matched to a gene: 6. CDR1 is SGHRS and CDR2 is YFSETQ in the germline V gene. The CDR3 nucleotides are TGCGCCAGCAGACCGGACAGGGAGGATTCACCCCTCCACTTT. It encodes CASRPDREDSPLHF.

The chain recombines TRBV13 with TRBJ1-2, with D perhaps matching TRBD1 (5 bases). From germline, CDR1 is PRHDT and CDR2 FYEKMQ (reference sequence). CDR3 size: 17 residues. Trimming took off 5 bases at V and 4 bases at J, with 23 bases between the two ends. CDR3 DNA sequence: TGTGCCAGCAGCGACGGGACCCCAGACATTGAGGGCTATGGCTACACCTTC. This gives the protein CASSDGTPDIEGYGYTF.

About this clonotype itself: The CDR3 does not close with the conserved phenylalanine or tryptophan, likely indicating a read error. The DNA is omitted, as the CDR3 cannot be located on it reliably, and the CDR3 follows TCRdb's listing. This sequence joins TRBV29-1 and TRBJ1-4; the tabulated D call, TRBD1, remains unverified against the DNA. The CDR3 extends over 9 residues, inclusive of both ends. CDR1 and CDR2 (germline): SQVTM, ANQGSEA. The CDR3 region is CSVVGKGVS.